Only a few counts were recorded for the clone carrying this TCR beta chain. The antigen remains unidentified. The entry originates in a study of T cell responses to AZD1222 COVID-19 vaccine. The germline V and J ends were trimmed by 4 bases and 0 bases, with 7 bases remaining between them. Looked up from germline, CDR1 is LGHDT and CDR2 is YNNKEL (reference sequence). CDR3 size: 14 residues. The table came from immunoSEQ multiplex PCR; TCRdb's copy has only in-frame clones and leaves some out. The repertoire has around 140,000 clones, around 87% of them found once; the top ten carry 1.6%. Broader study findings: Epitopes outside B.1.351 and B.1.1.7 mutated regions reportedly drew nearly half of spike TCRs.

The chain combines TRBV3-1 (or the pseudogene TRBV3-2) with TRBJ1-3; no reliable D call. The source of this sequence is an adult in good health. The sample consisted of peripheral blood, taken on day 0 of AZD1222 vaccination. The CDR3 region is CASSPSYSGNTIYF. The CDR3 DNA follows: TGTGCCAGCAGCCCCAGCTACTCTGGAAACACCATATATTTT.